This T cell receptor beta chain emerged from a study of technical replicates of blood from a handful of donors. The length of the CDR3 is 11 residues. Germline CDR1 reads SGHAT; CDR2 reads FQNNGV. V gave up 6 bases and J gave up 6 bases; unmatched junction bases: 0. Produced via immunoSEQ multiplex PCR; TCRdb's table is partial and in-frame only. The repertoire consists of about 12,000 clones, with approximately 96% occurring once and the leading ten covering roughly 6%. The chain recombines TRBV11-2 with TRBJ2-3; 7 bases align to TRBD2. Sequenced input: PBMCs. The clonotype was recovered from a human donor in good health. The CDR3 coding sequence is TGTGCCAGCAGGCGGGAGGATACGCAGTATTTT. Translated, it gives CASRREDTQYF.